These 3 T cell receptor beta chains came from one sample sequenced in a study of cytomegalovirus exposure and HLA in healthy donors (dated by TCRdb to 2015 to 2018). The library relied on the immunoSEQ multiplex PCR assay. The multiplex PCR relied on a mix of 60 forward primers for TCR Vbeta segments and 13 reverse primers for TCR Jbeta segments. As stored in TCRdb, this immuneACCESS dataset retains in-frame rearrangements with V and J assigned. A fraction of the clones does not appear; measured against another copy, unresolved V genes explain less than half of the discrepancy, and the remainder lacks a known reason. This sample gives 80,000 to 95,000 clones in total; 86% of them show up just once. The ten largest clones capture around a tenth of the sample. Material: PBMCs. All receptors come from a man aged 30-40 years in good health and CMV-seropositive.

V is TRBV4-1 and J is TRBJ2-5; D is unresolved. Trimming removed 1 base from V and 2 bases from J, with 5 bases in between. Germline CDR1 and CDR2: MGHRA and YSYEKL. The CDR3 is 13 amino acids. The chain's CDR3 is CASSQVLQETQYF. Written as DNA, the CDR3 is TGCGCCAGCAGCCAAGTTCTTCAAGAGACCCAGTACTTC.

The genes are TRBV11-1 and TRBJ1-4; 7 bases are a match to TRBD1. The J segment lost 8 bases and the V segment lost 5 bases, leaving 2 bases of the junction unmatched. Germline V CDR1 and CDR2: SGHAT, FQDESV (reference sequence). The CDR3 extends over 12 amino acids. CDR3 protein: CASSGTEEKLFF. The CDR3 coding sequence is TGTGCCAGCAGCGGGACAGAAGAAAAACTGTTTTTT.

The V call is TRBV19, the J call TRBJ1-2; D uncertain. CDR3 length equals 12 residues. Germline loops: CDR1 LNHDA, CDR2 SQIVND (reference sequence). The V end lost 8 bases, the J end lost 8 bases, and 15 bases lay between the germline ends. This CDR3 is CASPTKTGGYTF. CDR3 nucleotide sequence: TGTGCCAGTCCGACTAAAACCGGCGGCTACACCTTC. Combining the CDR3 with reference TRBV19 and TRBJ1-2 gives the whole variable domain DGGITQSPKYLFRKEGQNVTLSCEQNLNHDAMYWYRQDPGQGLRLIYYSQIVNDFQKGDIAEGYSVSREKKESFPLTVTSAQKNPTAFYLCASPTKTGGYTFGSGTRLTVV.